The clone carrying this T cell receptor beta chain is a singleton in its sample. Under the authors' procedure: Estimation of nucleated cell counts was performed using reference gene primer amplification. TCRdb keeps only in-frame clones here, not all; method: immunoSEQ multiplex PCR. V and J calls and clone size follow that table, whereas D and trimming were derived from the DNA. In the table there are about 230,000 clones, around four fifths of which are singletons. The record originates from a study of blood T cell repertoires in COVID-19. The overall study: The United States, Italy and Spain provided the acute and convalescent COVID-19 samples. T cells, B-cell-depleted T cells, or PBMCs provided the cDNA or gDNA that served as material.

Sequenced input: peripheral blood. The sequence derives from a woman in her 70s with active or convalescent COVID-19.

The CDR3 loop is CASCRDRPTSDYGYTF. The CDR3 DNA reads as TGTGCCAGTTGCAGGGACAGACCAACTTCGGACTATGGCTACACCTTC. The chain has TRBV19 and TRBJ1-2; TRBD1 matches 7 bases. Germline V CDR1 and CDR2: LNHDA, SQIVND (reference sequence). V dropped 8 bases and J dropped 3; count of bases not matched to a gene: 15. The CDR3 consists of 16 residues.